This T cell receptor (beta chain) appears in the sequencing data of a study of cytomegalovirus exposure and HLA in healthy donors. This CDR3 comprises 16 residues. The germline V gene encodes CDR1 MNHEY and CDR2 SMNVEV (reference sequence). V lost 10 bases and J lost 3; bases outside the gene matches: 12. The PCR employed 60 Vbeta primers together with 13 Jbeta primers. The protocol was immunoSEQ multiplex PCR, while the TCRdb copy is restricted to in-frame clones and leaves out a portion. Of approximately 250,000 clones in the sample, around 78% were seen once. The receptor was isolated from a boy between 5 and 17 years old in good health and CMV-seronegative. The specimen was PBMCs. V gene TRBV27 combines with J gene TRBJ1-2, with TRBD1 identical over 12 bases. CDR3: CATLGQGARRDYGYTF. In DNA, the CDR3 is TGTGCCACCCTGGGACAGGGGGCGCGAAGAGACTATGGCTACACCTTC.